This T cell receptor beta chain was identified during a study of Ad26.COV2.S vaccination and SARS-CoV-2 variants (dated by TCRdb to the early 2020s). For the wider study: Donors in the vaccine arm were drawn from COV1001, a phase I-IIa trial of Ad26.COV2.S in healthy adults that was multicentre, randomized, double-blind and placebo-controlled. Ad26.COV2.S was administered intramuscularly at a dose of 5x10^10 or 1x10^11 viral particles, either as one shot or as two shots given 56 days apart. TCRbeta repertoire sequencing served as the tool for gauging how specific and how broad the SARS-CoV-2-reactive T cell receptors were following Ad26.COV2.S vaccination. The TCR-sequenced set comprised approximately 32 samples: about 19 Ad26.COV2.S vaccine recipients, 5 placebo recipients and 8 SARS-CoV-2 convalescent individuals. Trial participants were randomized into five groups of five: low-dose or high-dose Ad26.COV2.S given once or twice, or placebo on both occasions. Investigators remained blinded to trial group allocation during experiments and outcome assessment.

Overall study outcomes, separate from this receptor: It was noted by the authors that total T cell responses may have been underestimated by the TCR breadth and depth analyses. The study was not powered to compare responses between vaccine doses or regimens. After vaccination, substantial breadth of spike-specific CD8+ and CD4+ T cell responses was reported. Vaccine and placebo recipients had similar non-spike TCR breadth, a finding consistent with the vaccine containing only spike. Higher spike-specific TCR breadth was observed in Ad26.COV2.S recipients than in placebo recipients (P = 0.0014).

Interpreted using the paper, the treatment or condition label stands for: roughly 18 received Ad26.COV2.S at low or high dose, single or two shots; roughly five received placebo; per-sample allocation not given. For vaccine and placebo recipients, the sequenced repertoires came from samples collected on day 63 after the first injection. In Cohort 1b, around 23 adults aged 18-55 years were enrolled at a single site in Boston, USA, between 29 July and 7 August 2020. Ad26.COV2.S was a replication-incompetent adenovirus type 26 vector that expressed a prefusion-stabilized SARS-CoV-2 spike protein derived from the original Wuhan strain. The CDR3 starts with the cysteine, ends with the phenylalanine, and has 13 residues. Kept here is only the CDR3 DNA, which spans 39 bases and is read in frame from base 1. CDR1 and CDR2, looked up from the germline V gene, are KGHDR and SFDVKD. The junction shows trimming of 4 bases on V and 10 bases on J, plus 13 bases between the germline ends.

Details on this clone: Its antigen target is currently unknown. Base qualities are not at hand, and no much larger clone is one base apart.

TCRbeta CDR3 regions were sequenced with the immunoSEQ Assay. After extraction, genomic DNA underwent amplification by bias-controlled multiplex PCR, followed by high-throughput sequencing. In the original analysis: Collapsing and filtering of sequences were performed to quantify the absolute abundance of each unique TCRbeta CDR3 region. T cell fraction was estimated by normalization of TCRbeta template counts to usable DNA, with usable DNA being measured through amplification of reference genes present in all nucleated cells. Repertoire TCRs were annotated as SARS-CoV-2-specific when V gene, CDR3 amino acid sequence and J gene were exactly matched to a known reactive TCR set. The reference SARS-CoV-2 TCR set came from MIRA and was filtered for enrichment in COVID-19-positive ImmuneCODE repertoires, removing public or cross-reactive TCRs. Drawing on the MIRA antigens, annotated TCRs were analysed further at the level of specific ORF or position within ORF. Breadth was defined as annotated unique rearrangements over total unique productive rearrangements; depth was the summed frequency of those rearrangements. TCR breadth was compared between groups using two-sided Wilcoxon rank-sum tests. Here the immuneACCESS table is served through TCRdb, limited to in-frame sequences with V and J called. Missing clones are a known gap in these copies; in checked studies unresolved V genes cover under half, and the rest lacks a known reason. V, J and clone size reflect that table, while D and trimming were determined from the DNA. This sample has roughly 700,000 clones in its table, and more than 80% of those were observed once. The leading ten clones occupy nearly 1.5% of the sample.

The V and J segments used are TRBV24-1 and TRBJ2-1; the D gene assignment is ambiguous. This receptor was obtained from a person between 18 and 60 years old who received the Ad26.COV2.S COVID-19 vaccine or a placebo. Sequenced here: peripheral blood, sampled in a trial of Ad26.COV2.S vaccine versus placebo. DNA sequence: TGTGCCACCAGTGACCTCGGACCGGTGGAGCAGTTCTTC. It specifies CATSDLGPVEQFF.